This T cell receptor beta chain was sequenced in a study of T cells of healthy individuals (dated by TCRdb to the late 2010s). This clonotype occurred many times. The antigen it recognizes is unknown. No much larger clone exists at a distance of one base, and base qualities are not known. Library creation used 5' RACE. This sample was sequenced with an Illumina MiSeq. TCRdb reprocessed the public reads (quality trimming at Q25 with fastp, clone calling with MiXCR) and kept in-frame beta chains. Rows are combined by CDR3 protein, so each entry shows the most common genes and DNA. This sample lists some 41,000 distinct CDR3 sequences; 4% to 5.5% were detected once. Around 9.6% of the sample rests with the top ten. The CDR3 numbers 13 residues from cysteine through phenylalanine. Of the read, only the CDR3 DNA is kept; its 39 bases are in frame from base 1. Relative to germline, V is 5 bases shorter and J is 4 bases shorter, with 9 bases between their ends.

The chain joins TRBV12-3 or TRBV12-4 to TRBJ1-5, with an unclear D gene assignment. The receptor comes from a human donor in good health. Read as DNA, the sequence is TGTGCCAGCAGTGTCCAGCGGAATCAGCCCCAGCATTTT. Translated, this gives CASSVQRNQPQHF.